The clone carrying this T cell receptor (beta chain) has just one count. The antigen remains undetermined. The primer mix had 60 Vbeta and 13 Jbeta primers. Clones were read by immunoSEQ multiplex PCR, and TCRdb kept only the in-frame ones, dropping some. The sample shows over 150,000 clones, roughly 84% of them seen only once. The CDR3 totals 14 residues. From germline, CDR1 is KGHSH and CDR2 LQKENI. Trimming cost V 1 base and J 8 bases; bases outside gene matches: 5. The data are from a study of cytomegalovirus exposure and HLA in healthy donors. Study-wide results and limits: Rarity held for most TCR sequences, but there were some public TCRs that occurred in many donors. In a later analysis, an Asian-associated ancestry cluster reportedly showed fewer N-insertions than the roughly 710-donor mean. The CMV antigen specificity of a few CMV-associated chains was confirmed through in vitro analysis.

Sequenced: PBMCs. The chain uses TRBV18 and TRBJ1-5; 7 nucleotides align to TRBD1. The sequence was collected from a man aged 30 to 45 in good health and CMV-seropositive. This chain's CDR3 is CASSPRTGVEPQHF. Written as DNA, the CDR3 is TGTGCCAGCTCACCACGAACAGGGGTAGAGCCCCAGCATTTT.